The 16 T cell receptor beta chains listed next were all sequenced from one sample in a study of blood T cell repertoires in COVID-19. The protocol was immunoSEQ multiplex PCR, while the TCRdb copy is restricted to in-frame clones and leaves out a portion. The table shows under 200,000 clones, with over 80% occurring only once. The sample comprised peripheral blood. All receptors come from a woman in her 30s with acute or convalescent COVID-19.

CDR3 amino acids: CASSLSGTGVWAEAFF. The DNA of the CDR3 is TGTGCCAGCAGCTTAAGTGGGACAGGGGTTTGGGCTGAAGCTTTCTTT. The V gene is TRBV7-2, the J gene TRBJ1-1; TRBD1 agrees at 10 bases. Germline loops: CDR1 SGHTA, CDR2 FQGNSA. Unmatched junction bases numbered 9, after V lost 2 bases and J lost 6 bases. The CDR3 extends over 16 amino acids.

The rearrangement joins TRBV5-1 to TRBJ1-2; TRBD1 might be the D (5 bases). CDR1 and CDR2 from the germline V gene are SGHRS and YFSETQ. CDR3 size: 15 residues. Trimming pared 0 bases from V and 4 bases from J, leaving 13 bases between. This CDR3 reads CASSLAGRLGYGYTF. Written as DNA, the CDR3 is TGCGCCAGCAGCTTGGCAGGGCGTCTCGGCTATGGCTACACCTTC.

The CDR3 nucleotides read TGTGCCAGCAGTTATAACACTAACTATGGCTACACCTTC. Translated, it gives CASSYNTNYGYTF. This chain joins TRBV27 and TRBJ1-2; D gene ambiguous. V was shortened by 4 bases and J by 0 bases, with 6 bases between the two germline ends. The CDR3 runs 13 residues. Looked up from germline, CDR1 is MNHEY and CDR2 is SMNVEV (reference sequence).

This clone was picked up one time. V and J are TRBV10-1 and TRBJ2-4; maybe TRBD1 (6 bases). This CDR3 has 14 amino acids. The germline V and J ends were trimmed by 11 bases and 0 bases, with 14 bases remaining between them. The germline gives CDR1 WNHNN, CDR2 SYGVQD (reference sequence). This CDR3 is CAGWTDLAKNIQYF. The DNA for the CDR3 is TGCGCCGGCTGGACAGATCTAGCCAAAAACATTCAGTACTTC.

This clone was seen a few times. The chain uses TRBV4-3 and TRBJ2-7; 12 nucleotides line up with TRBD2. This CDR3 is built from 16 residues. Germline CDR1 LGHNA, CDR2 YSLEER. V was clipped by 3 bases and J by 3 bases; unmatched bases: 6. As DNA, the CDR3 is TGCGCCAGCAGCCAGGAGACTAGCGGGGGTGACTACGAGCAGTACTTC. It specifies CASSQETSGGDYEQYF.

The chain employs TRBV7-2 and TRBJ2-1; TRBD2 aligns across 10 bases. The CDR3 spans 17 residues. The germline V gene has CDR1 SGHTA and CDR2 FQGNSA. Unmatched junction bases numbered 4, after V lost 0 bases and J lost 2 bases. The CDR3 is CASSLAVSGRAYNEQFF. The CDR3 DNA reads as TGTGCCAGCAGCTTAGCCGTAAGCGGGAGGGCCTACAATGAGCAGTTCTTC.

The V call is TRBV11-2, the J call TRBJ1-1; 9 nucleotides line up with TRBD1. J was trimmed by 1 base and V by 4 bases; bases with no gene match: 7. The CDR3 consists of 16 residues. Germline lookup yields CDR1 SGHAT and CDR2 FQNNGV. CDR3 bases: TGTGCCAGCAGCTCCGGGGACAGGGTCCAGAACACTGAAGCTTTCTTT. Translating gives CASSSGDRVQNTEAFF.

This chain uses TRBV30 with TRBJ1-1; D remains ambiguous. The germline V gene has CDR1 GTSNPN and CDR2 SVGIG (reference sequence). V was trimmed by 0 bases and J by 1 base, leaving 6 bases between them. This CDR3 comprises 13 residues. DNA for the CDR3: TGTGCCTGGAGTGTTTGGCCGAACACTGAAGCTTTCTTT. Residues: CAWSVWPNTEAFF.

The rearrangement uses TRBV29-1 and TRBJ1-1; 9 bases are shared with TRBD1. This CDR3 spans 12 amino acids. V lost 7 bases and J lost 7; bases outside the gene matches: 7. CDR1 is SQVTM and CDR2 is ANQGSEA in the germline V gene. The DNA of the CDR3 is TGCAGCGCTAATCGGGACAGGGTTGAAGCTTTCTTT. This sequence encodes CSANRDRVEAFF.

This clone was detected a few times. CDR3 nucleotide sequence: TGTGCCAGCGCGACAGGGGGTAAAAGAGACACCATATATTTT. This sequence encodes CASATGGKRDTIYF. The genes are TRBV12-1 and TRBJ1-3; the DNA was not compared with TRBD1, the D call given in the table. TRBV12-1 is a recognized pseudogene. There are 14 residues in the CDR3.

The sample holds one count of this clone. The chain links TRBV5-4 to TRBJ1-1, with D maybe TRBD1 (6 bases). Trimming took 2 bases from V and 6 from J, leaving 17 bases between them. The germline CDR1 and CDR2 sequences are SGHNT and YYREEE (reference sequence). This CDR3 spans 15 amino acids. CDR3 DNA sequence: TGTGCCAGCAGCTTAGGGGGTCCGGGTGACGCTGAAGCTTTCTTT. It codes for CASSLGGPGDAEAFF.

The chain joins TRBV6-5 to TRBJ1-4; D gene ambiguous. CDR1 and CDR2 (germline): MNHEY, SVGAGI. V was pared by 8 bases and J by 7 bases, with 11 bases between. This CDR3 contains 12 residues. The CDR3: CASARSGEKLFF. CDR3 DNA sequence: TGTGCCAGCGCCCGGTCCGGTGAAAAACTGTTTTTT.

The count of this clone is one. The rearrangement joins TRBV19 to TRBJ1-1; D gene unclear. V shed 5 bases and J shed 2 bases, with 12 bases lying between them. The germline V gene has CDR1 LNHDA and CDR2 SQIVND (reference sequence). The CDR3 covers 14 residues. The CDR3 here is CASSLTGFNTEAFF. Here the CDR3 DNA reads TGTGCCAGTAGTTTAACGGGGTTCAACACTGAAGCTTTCTTT. The complete variable domain, with remaining parts taken from reference TRBV19 and TRBJ1-1, reads DGGITQSPKYLFRKEGQNVTLSCEQNLNHDAMYWYRQDPGQGLRLIYYSQIVNDFQKGDIAEGYSVSREKKESFPLTVTSAQKNPTAFYLCASSLTGFNTEAFFGQGTRLTVV.

CDR3 sequence reads: CASSKYGGSTDTQYF. The CDR3 bases are TGTGCCAGTAGTAAGTACGGGGGGAGCACAGATACGCAGTATTTT. This chain joins TRBV19 and TRBJ2-3; 7 nucleotides agree with TRBD2. Germline V gene lookup returns CDR1 LNHDA and CDR2 SQIVND (reference sequence). CDR3 size: 15 residues. J was trimmed by 0 bases and V by 4 bases; bases with no gene match: 4. The whole variable domain, filled in from reference TRBV19 and TRBJ2-3, reads DGGITQSPKYLFRKEGQNVTLSCEQNLNHDAMYWYRQDPGQGLRLIYYSQIVNDFQKGDIAEGYSVSREKKESFPLTVTSAQKNPTAFYLCASSKYGGSTDTQYFGPGTRLTVL.

The gene calls are TRBV9 and TRBJ2-5; 7 nucleotides line up with TRBD2. The trim removed 0 bases at V and 4 bases at J, leaving 9 bases unmatched. Germline values: CDR1 SGDLS, CDR2 YYNGEE. The CDR3 totals 16 residues. CDR3 sequence: CASSVAGGSVGETQYF. CDR3 DNA sequence: TGTGCCAGCAGCGTAGCGGGCGGGAGCGTGGGAGAGACCCAGTACTTC.

This clone was observed a single time. This rearrangement joins TRBV7-9 to TRBJ1-4; D is uncertain. Trimming shortened V by 2 bases and J by 8 bases, and 6 bases separated the two germline ends. CDR3 length equals 12 residues. CDR1 SEHNR and CDR2 FQNEAQ come from the germline V gene (reference sequence). In DNA, the CDR3 is TGTGCCAGCAGCTTACTGAGGGAAAAACTGTTTTTT. Its protein product is CASSLLREKLFF.